This T cell receptor beta chain was recorded in a study of post-analysis software for immune sequencing data. Study-wide points: Pronounced co-clustering by F measure was evident among identically batched samples. Four to six TRBV segments, including TRBV5-6, TRBV5-1 and TRBV20-1, were more frequent in patients than controls.

Details on this clonotype: As yet, its antigen is unknown.

The CDR3 sequence is 14 residues long. V trimming: 5 bases; J trimming: 4 bases; junction bases outside the gene matches: 6. The TCR beta cDNA libraries contained unique molecular identifiers. In TCRdb, the PCR reads were re-called with MiXCR into one record per CDR3 protein. This sample has about 770,000 distinct CDR3 sequences, with 46% found just once. The sample consisted of blood. The receptor was isolated from a girl aged 5-17 years with multiple sclerosis. The chain recombines TRBV12-3 or TRBV12-4 with TRBJ1-2; 8 bases are a match to TRBD1. CDR3 amino acids: CASSPGTGFYGYTF. The CDR3 DNA follows: TGTGCCAGCAGTCCCGGGACAGGCTTCTATGGCTACACCTTC.